Sequencing of this T cell receptor beta chain was carried out in a study of blood T cell repertoires in COVID-19. Sequenced by immunoSEQ multiplex PCR; TCRdb stores in-frame clones only, minus some. This table holds under 40,000 clones, 87% found once. Sequencing was performed on peripheral blood. The TCR comes from a man aged 45-65 years with active or convalescent COVID-19.

CDR3 amino acids: CASSIVRGANNQPQHF. The CDR3 nucleotides read TGTGCCAGTAGTATAGTTCGGGGGGCGAACAATCAGCCCCAGCATTTT. This chain connects TRBV19 to TRBJ1-5, with TRBD1 as a possible D gene (6 bases). Germline V gene sequence: CDR1 LNHDA, CDR2 SQIVND (reference sequence). This CDR3 contains 16 residues. V lost 1 base and J 3 bases, leaving 13 bases between the germline ends.